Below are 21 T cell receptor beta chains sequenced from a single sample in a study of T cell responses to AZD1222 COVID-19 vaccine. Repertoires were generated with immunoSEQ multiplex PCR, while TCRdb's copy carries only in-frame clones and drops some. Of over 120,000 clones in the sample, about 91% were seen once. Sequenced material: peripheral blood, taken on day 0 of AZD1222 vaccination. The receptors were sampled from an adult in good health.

The CDR3 protein is CASSLVPFTGVRRAGYTF. The CDR3 nucleotides read TGTGCCAGCAGTTTAGTACCTTTTACAGGGGTGAGAAGGGCAGGCTACACCTTC. The V call is TRBV28, the J call TRBJ1-2, with 7 bases that match TRBD1. The CDR3 spans 18 residues. The V segment lost 2 bases and the J segment 8 bases; nucleotides outside the gene matches: 20. CDR1 is MDHEN, CDR2 SYDVKM, per germline.

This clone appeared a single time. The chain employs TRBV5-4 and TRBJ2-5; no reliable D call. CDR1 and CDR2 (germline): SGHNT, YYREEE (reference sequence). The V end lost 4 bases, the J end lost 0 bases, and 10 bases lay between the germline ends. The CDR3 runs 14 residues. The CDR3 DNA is TGTGCCAGCAGCCCCCATCGGGACCAAGAGACCCAGTACTTC. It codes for CASSPHRDQETQYF.

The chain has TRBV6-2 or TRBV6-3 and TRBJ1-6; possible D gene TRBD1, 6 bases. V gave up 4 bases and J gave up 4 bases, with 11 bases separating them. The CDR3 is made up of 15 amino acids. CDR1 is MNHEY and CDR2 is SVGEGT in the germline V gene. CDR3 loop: CASSWTDYYNSPLHF. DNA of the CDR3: TGTGCCAGCAGTTGGACAGATTATTATAATTCACCCCTCCACTTT.

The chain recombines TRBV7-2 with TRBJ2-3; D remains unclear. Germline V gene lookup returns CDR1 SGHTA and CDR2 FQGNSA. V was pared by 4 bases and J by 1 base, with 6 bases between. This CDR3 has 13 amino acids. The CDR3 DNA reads TGTGCCAGCAGCTCTTTAGGCACAGATACGCAGTATTTT. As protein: CASSSLGTDTQYF.

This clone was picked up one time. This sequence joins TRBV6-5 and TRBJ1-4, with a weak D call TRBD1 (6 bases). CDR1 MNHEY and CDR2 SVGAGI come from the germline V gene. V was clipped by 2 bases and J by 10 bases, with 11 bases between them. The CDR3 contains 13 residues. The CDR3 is CASSYMGAVKLFF. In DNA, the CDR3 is TGTGCCAGCAGTTACATGGGGGCTGTAAAACTGTTTTTT.

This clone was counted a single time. CDR3 bases: TGTGCCGGATCGACAGGGGTAGATGGCTACACCTTC. Translation gives CAGSTGVDGYTF. The V gene is TRBV10-3, the J gene TRBJ1-2; 8 positions agree with TRBD1. The germline gives CDR1 ENHRY, CDR2 SYGVKD. This CDR3 is 12 amino acids long. J was trimmed by 6 bases and V by 11 bases; bases with no gene match: 8.

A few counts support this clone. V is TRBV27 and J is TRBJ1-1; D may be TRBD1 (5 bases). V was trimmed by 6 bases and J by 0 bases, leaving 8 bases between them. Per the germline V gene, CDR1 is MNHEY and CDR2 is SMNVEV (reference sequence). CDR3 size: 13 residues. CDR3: CASRTGLNTEAFF. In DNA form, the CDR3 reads TGTGCCAGCAGGACGGGACTGAACACTGAAGCTTTCTTT.

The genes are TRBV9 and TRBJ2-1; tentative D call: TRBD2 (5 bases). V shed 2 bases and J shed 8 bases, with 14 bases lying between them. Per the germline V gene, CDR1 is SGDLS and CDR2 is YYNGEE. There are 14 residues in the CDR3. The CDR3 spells CASSVRVARDEQFF. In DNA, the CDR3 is TGTGCCAGCAGCGTGAGGGTAGCTCGAGATGAGCAGTTCTTC.

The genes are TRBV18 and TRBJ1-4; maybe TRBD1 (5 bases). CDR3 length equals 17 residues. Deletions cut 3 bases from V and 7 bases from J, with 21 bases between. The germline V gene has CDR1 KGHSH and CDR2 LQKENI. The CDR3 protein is CASSPGGERPTGEKLFF. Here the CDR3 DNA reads TGTGCCAGCTCACCTGGAGGGGAGCGCCCTACTGGTGAAAAACTGTTTTTT.

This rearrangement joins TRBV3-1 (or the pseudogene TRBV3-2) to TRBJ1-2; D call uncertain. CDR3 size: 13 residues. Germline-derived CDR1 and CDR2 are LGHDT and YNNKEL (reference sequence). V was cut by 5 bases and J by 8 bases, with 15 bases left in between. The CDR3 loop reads CASSTYTGMGYTF. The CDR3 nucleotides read TGTGCCAGCAGCACCTACACGGGCATGGGCTACACCTTC.

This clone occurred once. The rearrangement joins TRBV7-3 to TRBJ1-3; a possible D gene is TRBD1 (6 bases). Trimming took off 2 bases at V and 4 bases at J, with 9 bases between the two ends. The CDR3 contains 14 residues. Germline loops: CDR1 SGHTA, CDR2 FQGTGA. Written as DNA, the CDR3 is TGTGCCAGCAGCTTACCAGGGGCGGGAAACACCATATATTTT. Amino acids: CASSLPGAGNTIYF.

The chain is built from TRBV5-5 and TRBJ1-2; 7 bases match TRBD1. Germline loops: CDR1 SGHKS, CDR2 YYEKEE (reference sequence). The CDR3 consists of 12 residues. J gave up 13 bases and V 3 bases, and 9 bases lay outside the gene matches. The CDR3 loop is CASSSDRRSGTF. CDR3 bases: TGTGCCAGCAGCTCGGACAGGCGATCCGGCACCTTC.

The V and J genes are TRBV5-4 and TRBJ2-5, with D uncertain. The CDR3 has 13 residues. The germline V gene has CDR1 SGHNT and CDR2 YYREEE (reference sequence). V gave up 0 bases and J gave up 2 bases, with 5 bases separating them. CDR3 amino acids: CASSLVGQETQYF. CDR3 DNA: TGTGCCAGCAGCTTGGTAGGTCAAGAGACCCAGTACTTC.

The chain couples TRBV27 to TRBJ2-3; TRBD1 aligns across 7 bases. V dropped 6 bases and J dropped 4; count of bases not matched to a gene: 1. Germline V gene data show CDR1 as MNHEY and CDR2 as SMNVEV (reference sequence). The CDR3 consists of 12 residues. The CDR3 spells CASRGGADTQYF. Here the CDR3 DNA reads TGTGCCAGCAGAGGGGGCGCAGATACGCAGTATTTT.

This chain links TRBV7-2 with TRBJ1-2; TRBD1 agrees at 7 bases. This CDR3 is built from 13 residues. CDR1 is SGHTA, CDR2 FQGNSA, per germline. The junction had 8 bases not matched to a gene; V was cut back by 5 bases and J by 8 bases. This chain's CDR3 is CASSPTGDRGYTF. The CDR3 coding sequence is TGTGCCAGCAGCCCTACAGGGGATCGGGGCTACACCTTC.

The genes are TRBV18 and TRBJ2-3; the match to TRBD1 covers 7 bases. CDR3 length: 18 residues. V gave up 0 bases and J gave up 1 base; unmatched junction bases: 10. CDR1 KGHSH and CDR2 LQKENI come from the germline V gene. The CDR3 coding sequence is TGTGCCAGCTCACCACCGGGCACAGGGGTTACCCGCACAGATACGCAGTATTTT. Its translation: CASSPPGTGVTRTDTQYF.

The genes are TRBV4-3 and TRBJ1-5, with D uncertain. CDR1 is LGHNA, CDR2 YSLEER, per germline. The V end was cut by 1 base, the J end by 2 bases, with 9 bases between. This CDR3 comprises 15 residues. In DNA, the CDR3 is TGCGCCAGCAGCCAAGCTCTTTCGGGCAATCAGCCCCAGCATTTT. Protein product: CASSQALSGNQPQHF.

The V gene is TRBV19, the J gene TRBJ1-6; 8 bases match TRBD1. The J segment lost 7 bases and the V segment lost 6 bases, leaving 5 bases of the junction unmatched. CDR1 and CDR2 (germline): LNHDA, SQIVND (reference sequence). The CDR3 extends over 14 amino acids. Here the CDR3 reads CASRKYRGNSPLHF. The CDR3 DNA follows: TGTGCCAGTAGGAAATACAGGGGGAATTCACCCCTCCACTTT.

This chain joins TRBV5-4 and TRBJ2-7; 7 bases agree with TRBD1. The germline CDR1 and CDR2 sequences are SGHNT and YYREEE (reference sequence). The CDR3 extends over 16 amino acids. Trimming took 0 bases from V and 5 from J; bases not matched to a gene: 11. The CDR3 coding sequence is TGTGCCAGCAGCTTGGGGACAGGTAAGATGAGCCACGAGCAGTACTTC. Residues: CASSLGTGKMSHEQYF.

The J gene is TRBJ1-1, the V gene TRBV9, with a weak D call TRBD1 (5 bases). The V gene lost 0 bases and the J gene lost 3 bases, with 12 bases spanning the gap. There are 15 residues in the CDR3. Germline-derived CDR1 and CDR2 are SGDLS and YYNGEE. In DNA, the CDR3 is TGTGCCAGCAGCGTAGATACAGGAGAATACACTGAAGCTTTCTTT. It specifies CASSVDTGEYTEAFF.

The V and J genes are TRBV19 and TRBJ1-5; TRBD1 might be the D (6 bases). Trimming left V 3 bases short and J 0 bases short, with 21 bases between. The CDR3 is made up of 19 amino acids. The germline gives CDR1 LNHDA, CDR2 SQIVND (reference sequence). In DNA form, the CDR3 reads TGTGCCAGTAGTATTGGGTTACAGGGTTGGGGCTATAGCAATCAGCCCCAGCATTTT. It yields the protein CASSIGLQGWGYSNQPQHF. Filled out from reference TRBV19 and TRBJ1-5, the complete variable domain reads DGGITQSPKYLFRKEGQNVTLSCEQNLNHDAMYWYRQDPGQGLRLIYYSQIVNDFQKGDIAEGYSVSREKKESFPLTVTSAQKNPTAFYLCASSIGLQGWGYSNQPQHFGDGTRLSIL.